These 28 T cell receptor beta chains were sequenced from one sample in a study of shared clonotypes between healthy human individuals. Clones were read by immunoSEQ multiplex PCR, and TCRdb kept only the in-frame ones, dropping some. Of about 1.5 million clones in the sample, 95% to 99% were seen once. The sample consisted of naive CD4+ T cells sorted from blood. The subset is: CD45RA+ positively selected. Receptor source: a young man in good health.

V and J are TRBV19 and TRBJ2-3; D is perhaps TRBD1 (7 bases). This CDR3 has 15 amino acids. The germline V gene has CDR1 LNHDA and CDR2 SQIVND (reference sequence). Trimming left V 6 bases short and J 0 bases short, with 13 bases between. The CDR3 reads CASSKQGTSTDTQYF. In DNA, the CDR3 is TGTGCCAGTAGCAAACAGGGGACTAGCACAGATACGCAGTATTTT.

The rearrangement uses TRBV18 and TRBJ2-7; possibly TRBD2 for D (6 bases). This CDR3 is built from 14 residues. Germline loops: CDR1 KGHSH, CDR2 LQKENI. V dropped 5 bases and J dropped 3 bases, with 14 bases sitting between them. The CDR3, as DNA: TGTGCCAGCTCAACCCGGGGGAGATTCTACGAGCAGTACTTC. Its translation: CASSTRGRFYEQYF.

Remarks on this clone: Other DNA variants within this sample encode the same CDR3. The V and J genes are TRBV19 and TRBJ2-7, with 8 bases lining up with TRBD1. V was pared by 3 bases and J by 4 bases, with 2 bases of the junction left unmatched. CDR3 length: 13 residues. CDR1 and CDR2 (germline): LNHDA, SQIVND (reference sequence). The CDR3 loop is CASSIGQGYEQYF. Written as DNA, the CDR3 is TGTGCCAGTAGTATCGGACAGGGTTACGAGCAGTACTTC. Together with reference TRBV19 and TRBJ2-7, the CDR3 gives the full variable domain: DGGITQSPKYLFRKEGQNVTLSCEQNLNHDAMYWYRQDPGQGLRLIYYSQIVNDFQKGDIAEGYSVSREKKESFPLTVTSAQKNPTAFYLCASSIGQGYEQYFGPGTRLTVT.

This chain joins TRBV27 and TRBJ1-5; D is undetermined. Germline assignment: CDR1 MNHEY and CDR2 SMNVEV (reference sequence). Deletions cut 1 base from V and 3 bases from J, with 16 bases between. This CDR3 has 17 residues. CDR3 nucleotide sequence: TGTGCCAGCAGTTTATTTGGTACTTTGGGTGCCAATCAGCCCCAGCATTTT. Its protein is CASSLFGTLGANQPQHF.

V is TRBV28 and J is TRBJ2-2, with 10 bases lining up with TRBD2. After removal of 1 base from V and 0 bases from J, the junction contained 2 bases not matched to a gene. CDR1 MDHEN and CDR2 SYDVKM come from the germline V gene. CDR3 length: 17 amino acids. The CDR3 DNA follows: TGTGCCAGCAGTTTATTAGCGGGAGGCGCGAACACCGGGGAGCTGTTTTTT. The encoded protein is CASSLLAGGANTGELFF.

DNA for the CDR3: TGTGCCAGCAGCCTAGCGGGAGGGAGAGATGGGAATGAGCAGTTCTTC. Translated, it gives CASSLAGGRDGNEQFF. The chain links TRBV11-2 to TRBJ2-1; 12 nucleotides match TRBD2. Germline assignment: CDR1 SGHAT and CDR2 FQNNGV. V shed 5 bases, J shed 7 bases, and the junction held 9 bases outside the gene matches. This CDR3 spans 16 amino acids. The full variable domain, rest sourced from reference TRBV11-2 and TRBJ2-1, is EAGVAQSPRYKIIEKRQSVAFWCNPISGHATLYWYQQILGQGPKLLIQFQNNGVVDDSQLPKDRFSAERLKGVDSTLKIQPAKLEDSAVYLCASSLAGGRDGNEQFFGPGTRLTVL.

J is TRBJ2-3 and V is TRBV7-2; the D is unclear. The CDR3 consists of 12 residues. CDR1 and CDR2 (germline): SGHTA, FQGNSA. V shed 8 bases and J shed 4 bases, with 10 bases lying between them. Here the CDR3 reads CASGARADTQYF. The CDR3, as DNA: TGTGCCAGCGGCGCGCGAGCAGATACGCAGTATTTT.

CDR3 in amino acids: CASSVDGGQETQYF. CDR3 coding DNA: TGTGCCAGCAGCGTAGATGGCGGCCAAGAGACCCAGTACTTC. This rearrangement joins TRBV9 to TRBJ2-5; D is ambiguous. Trimming cost V 0 bases and J 1 base, with 7 bases left between them. CDR1 SGDLS and CDR2 YYNGEE come from the germline V gene. There are 14 residues in the CDR3.

The genes are TRBV28 and TRBJ2-3; 7 bases match TRBD2. The trim removed 2 bases at V and 2 bases at J, leaving 1 base unmatched. CDR1 MDHEN and CDR2 SYDVKM come from the germline V gene. This CDR3 region has 14 residues. The CDR3 reads CASSLAGVTDTQYF. CDR3 nucleotides: TGTGCCAGCAGTTTAGCGGGGGTCACAGATACGCAGTATTTT.

On this clone: This sample also contains other DNA sequences that code for the same CDR3. This chain joins TRBV7-2 and TRBJ2-1, with 11 nucleotides matching TRBD2. This CDR3 is 15 amino acids long. CDR1 and CDR2 from the germline V gene are SGHTA and FQGNSA. V lost 1 base, J lost 7 bases, and 3 bases stayed unmatched. The CDR3 region is CASSLGLAGWNEQFF. DNA of the CDR3: TGTGCCAGCAGCTTAGGACTAGCGGGATGGAATGAGCAGTTCTTC.

The CDR3 nucleotides are TGTGCCAGCAGTCAGGGTCTAAGCTACACCTTC. It yields the protein CASSQGLSYTF. The V and J genes are TRBV6-1 and TRBJ1-2; the D gene is possibly TRBD1 (5 bases). The CDR3 runs to 11 residues. The V end lost 5 bases, the J end lost 9 bases, and 10 bases lay between the germline ends. The germline CDR1 and CDR2 sequences are MNHNS and SASEGT.

The rearrangement links TRBV5-5 to TRBJ2-5, with D hard to call. The CDR3 has 13 residues. The V and J ends lost 3 bases and 1 base respectively, with 7 bases between them. CDR1 is SGHKS and CDR2 is YYEKEE in the germline V gene (reference sequence). The CDR3 spells CASSSVTQETQYF. CDR3 nucleotide sequence: TGTGCCAGCAGCTCGGTTACCCAAGAGACCCAGTACTTC.

This rearrangement joins TRBV10-3 to TRBJ2-7, with TRBD2 matching over 7 bases. The V gene end was trimmed by 5 bases and the J gene end by 3 bases; junction bases not matched to a gene: 1. The germline V gene encodes CDR1 ENHRY and CDR2 SYGVKD. The CDR3 loop spans 12 amino acids. CDR3 amino acids: CAISPSGYEQYF. CDR3 sequence (DNA): TGTGCCATCAGTCCTAGCGGCTACGAGCAGTACTTC.

This sequence joins TRBV5-8 and TRBJ1-2; D gene unclear. CDR1 and CDR2 from the germline V gene are SGHTS and YDEGEE. V lost 4 bases to trimming and J lost 4 bases, with 11 bases between them. The CDR3 consists of 13 residues. The CDR3 DNA sequence: TGTGCCAGCAGCCAGTGGGGTACCTATGGCTACACCTTC. Translated, it gives CASSQWGTYGYTF. The variable domain in full, completed from reference TRBV5-8 and TRBJ1-2, reads EAGVTQSPTHLIKTRGQQATLRCSPISGHTSVYWYQQALGLGLQFLLWYDEGEERNRGNFPPRFSGRQFPNYSSELNVNALELEDSALYLCASSQWGTYGYTFGSGTRLTVV.

The chain is built from TRBV28 and TRBJ1-1, with D possibly being TRBD1 (6 bases). This CDR3 region has 17 residues. CDR1 is MDHEN and CDR2 is SYDVKM in the germline V gene. V was cut by 1 base and J by 9 bases, with 24 bases left in between. The CDR3 DNA sequence: TGTGCCAGCAGTTTATCCCTATCCGATCAGGGGCCGCCGAAAGCTTTCTTT. Amino acids: CASSLSLSDQGPPKAFF. Together with reference TRBV28 and TRBJ1-1, the CDR3 gives the full variable domain: DVKVTQSSRYLVKRTGEKVFLECVQDMDHENMFWYRQDPGLGLRLIYFSYDVKMKEKGDIPEGYSVSREKKERFSLILESASTNQTSMYLCASSLSLSDQGPPKAFFGQGTRLTVV.

Only one count was recorded for this clone. The CDR3 sequence: CASSPDGQGFYNEQFF. The CDR3 nucleotides are TGCGCCAGCAGCCCGGACGGACAGGGATTTTACAATGAGCAGTTCTTC. The rearrangement uses TRBV5-1 and TRBJ2-1, with 8 bases aligning to TRBD1. The CDR3 contains 16 residues. Germline CDR1 and CDR2: SGHRS and YFSETQ. J was trimmed by 4 bases and V by 4 bases; bases with no gene match: 10.

The chain couples TRBV7-9 to TRBJ2-7; TRBD1 or TRBD2 may be the D gene (7 bases each). The CDR3 runs 14 residues. Germline lookup yields CDR1 SEHNR and CDR2 FQNEAQ (reference sequence). V lost 5 bases to trimming and J lost 7 bases, with 18 bases between them. The CDR3 DNA sequence: TGTGCCAGCAGCCACCCGGGGAGGGGGCGAGAGCAGTACTTC. Its protein product is CASSHPGRGREQYF. Based on the CDR3 plus reference TRBV7-9 and TRBJ2-7, the full variable domain is DTGVSQNPRHKITKRGQNVTFRCDPISEHNRLYWYRQTLGQGPEFLTYFQNEAQLEKSRLLSDRFSAERPKGSFSTLEIQRTEQGDSAMYLCASSHPGRGREQYFGPGTRLTVT.

The chain uses TRBV28 and TRBJ2-3, with 7 bases that match TRBD1. Germline lookup yields CDR1 MDHEN and CDR2 SYDVKM. The CDR3 totals 16 residues. J lost 7 bases, V lost 6 bases, and 16 bases had no gene match. The CDR3 spells CASSLTGAELVYTQYF. The CDR3 nucleotides are TGTGCCAGCAGCTTAACAGGGGCGGAACTAGTATATACGCAGTATTTT.

This chain links TRBV6-5 with TRBJ2-1; D gene uncertain. V was pared by 6 bases and J by 5 bases, with 8 bases between. CDR3 length: 12 residues. The V gene's germline CDR1 is MNHEY and CDR2 SVGAGI. CDR3 bases: TGTGCCAGCAGCCGCGAGAACAATGAGCAGTTCTTC. It encodes CASSRENNEQFF.

The gene calls are TRBV19 and TRBJ2-7; 13 bases line up with TRBD2. Germline CDR1 is LNHDA and CDR2 is SQIVND (reference sequence). V was clipped by 6 bases and J by 4 bases; unmatched bases: 3. The CDR3 extends over 14 amino acids. CDR3 nucleotides: TGTGCCAGTAGGAGGACTAGCGGGAGTTACGAGCAGTACTTC. It is translated as CASRRTSGSYEQYF. The whole variable domain, filled in from reference TRBV19 and TRBJ2-7, reads DGGITQSPKYLFRKEGQNVTLSCEQNLNHDAMYWYRQDPGQGLRLIYYSQIVNDFQKGDIAEGYSVSREKKESFPLTVTSAQKNPTAFYLCASRRTSGSYEQYFGPGTRLTVT.

The gene calls are TRBV15 and TRBJ1-3, with unresolved D. Germline CDR1 is LNHNV and CDR2 is YYDKDF (reference sequence). The CDR3 has 15 residues. V was shortened by 3 bases and J by 4 bases, with 13 bases between the two germline ends. The CDR3 DNA is TGTGCCACCAGCAGGAGAGGGTATTCAGGAAACACCATATATTTT. Amino acids: CATSRRGYSGNTIYF.

This clone was detected only once. The chain recombines TRBV10-1 with TRBJ2-1; the D is unclear. The V and J ends lost 3 bases and 7 bases respectively, with 10 bases between them. Per germline, CDR1 WNHNN and CDR2 SYGVQD (reference sequence). The CDR3 totals 13 residues. The CDR3 loop reads CASSDQVSNEQFF. CDR3 DNA: TGCGCCAGCAGTGATCAAGTATCGAATGAGCAGTTCTTC.

V usage is TRBV7-2 and J usage is TRBJ2-3; a weak D match, TRBD1 (5 bases). Germline V gives CDR1 SGHTA, CDR2 FQGNSA. V lost 5 bases to trimming and J lost 6 bases, with 9 bases between them. This CDR3 has 12 amino acids. The DNA for the CDR3 is TGTGCCAGCAGCATGACAGCGGATACGCAGTATTTT. It translates to CASSMTADTQYF.

This sequence joins TRBV28 and TRBJ2-7, with 8 bases that match TRBD2. From germline, CDR1 is MDHEN and CDR2 SYDVKM. The V gene end was trimmed by 5 bases and the J gene end by 5 bases; junction bases not matched to a gene: 2. The CDR3 covers 12 residues. CDR3 residues: CASSGAGDEQYF. Written as DNA, the CDR3 is TGTGCCAGCAGTGGAGCGGGGGACGAGCAGTACTTC.

The J gene is TRBJ2-7, the V gene TRBV7-2; TRBD1 is a possible D gene (5 bases). The germline V gene has CDR1 SGHTA and CDR2 FQGNSA. Trimming removed 5 bases at V and 2 bases at J, with 22 bases between. The CDR3 spans 17 residues. The CDR3 spells CASSNWGGPKSPYEQYF. The CDR3 DNA sequence: TGTGCCAGCAGCAACTGGGGCGGACCAAAGAGCCCCTACGAGCAGTACTTC.

A note on this clone: Other nucleotide sequences in the sample specify the same CDR3. This rearrangement joins TRBV7-2 to TRBJ1-2; no firm D call. The CDR3 extends over 11 amino acids. V gave up 2 bases and J gave up 8 bases, with 6 bases separating them. Looked up from germline, CDR1 is SGHTA and CDR2 is FQGNSA. The chain's CDR3 is CASSLYSGYTF. DNA for the CDR3: TGTGCCAGCAGCTTATACTCGGGCTACACCTTC.

This chain links TRBV7-3 with TRBJ2-1; 9 positions agree with TRBD2. Germline V gene data show CDR1 as SGHTA and CDR2 as FQGTGA. There are 15 residues in the CDR3. J lost 3 bases, V lost 3 bases, and 3 bases had no gene match. Here the CDR3 reads CASSLGGRGYNEQFF. As DNA, the CDR3 is TGTGCCAGCAGCTTGGGCGGGAGGGGCTACAATGAGCAGTTCTTC.

This chain connects TRBV13 to TRBJ2-5; the match to TRBD2 covers 11 bases. The J call may be in error: the DNA end matches TRBJ2-7 better. The CDR3 is 16 amino acids. In germline, CDR1 is PRHDT, CDR2 FYEKMQ (reference sequence). As DNA, the CDR3 is TGTGCCAGCAGCGGCATCCCGGGACTAGCGGATATCGAGCAGTACTTC. It yields the protein CASSGIPGLADIEQYF.